Shown below are 17 T cell receptor beta chains from a single sample sequenced in a study of T cell repertoires in cytomegalovirus infection. Each CDR3 protein gets one entry after TCRdb re-called the reads with MiXCR. The table shows about 24,000 distinct CDR3 sequences, with 20% to 25% occurring only once. These receptors are not linked to any known antigen. Sequenced here: CD8+ T cells from cultured PBMCs, sampled from culture after CMV antigen stimulation. Source of these receptors: a human donor in good health (CMV status not recorded). Some clones in this sample may be carry-over from other donors' samples.

Of note for this clonotype: A much larger clonotype is one base distant, so this may be a read error. This rearrangement joins TRBV7-8 to TRBJ1-5, with D hard to call. The J call may be incorrect, as the DNA end agrees better with TRBJ2-3. The length of the CDR3 is 13 residues. Germline values: CDR1 SGHVS, CDR2 FQNEAQ. In DNA, the CDR3 is TGTGCCAGCAGCTTAGCTTCGGGTCAGCCCCAGTATTTT. It yields the protein CASSLASGQPQYF.

This clonotype was seen repeatedly, ten times or more. The chain is built from TRBV7-2 and TRBJ2-3; D could derive from TRBD1 or TRBD2 (6 bases each). There are 16 residues in the CDR3. Germline V gene sequence: CDR1 SGHTA, CDR2 FQGNSA. V dropped 2 bases and J dropped 4 bases, with 16 bases sitting between them. This CDR3 reads CASSLNGGPRADTQYF. The CDR3 DNA reads as TGTGCCAGCAGCTTAAACGGGGGCCCTCGCGCAGATACGCAGTATTTT. Complete variable domain (other parts from reference TRBV7-2 and TRBJ2-3): GAGVSQSPSNKVTEKGKDVELRCDPISGHTALYWYRQSLGQGLEFLIYFQGNSAPDKSGLPSDRFSAERTGGSVSTLTIQRTQQEDSAVYLCASSLNGGPRADTQYFGPGTRLTVL.

This clonotype was seen a few times. The V gene is TRBV18, the J gene TRBJ2-1, with 10 bases identical to TRBD1. Trimming removed 4 bases from V and 7 bases from J; junction bases left unmatched: 7. CDR1 and CDR2 from the germline V gene are KGHSH and LQKENI. This CDR3 spans 15 amino acids. CDR3 sequence reads: CASSLGTGDLNEQFF. The CDR3 DNA reads as TGTGCCAGCTCACTAGGGACAGGGGACTTGAATGAGCAGTTCTTC.

Here the CDR3 reads CASRSGTGTVVGNTIYF. CDR3 DNA: TGTGCCAGTAGATCTGGGACAGGCACCGTAGTCGGAAACACCATATATTTT. This chain uses TRBV19 with TRBJ1-3; 8 nucleotides align to TRBD1. The CDR3 has 17 amino acids. Germline lookup yields CDR1 LNHDA and CDR2 SQIVND (reference sequence). V was pared by 6 bases and J by 4 bases, with 14 bases of the junction left unmatched.

On this clonotype itself: A read error may account for a junction end that differs from germline. The chain joins TRBV7-4 to TRBJ2-1, with D uncertain. Germline CDR1 SGHVT, CDR2 SQSDAQ. This CDR3 is 14 amino acids long. This CDR3 reads CDSSFWAIHNEQFF. In nucleotides, the CDR3 is TGTGACAGCAGCTTTTGGGCCATACACAATGAGCAGTTCTTC.

This chain uses TRBV11-2 with TRBJ2-5; D unresolved. Germline-derived CDR1 and CDR2 are SGHAT and FQNNGV. Trimming cost V 5 bases and J 2 bases, with 9 bases left between them. The CDR3 has 13 amino acids. For the CDR3, the DNA is TGTGCCAGCAGCGGTCGAGGTCAAGAGACCCAGTACTTC. Encoded protein: CASSGRGQETQYF.

In its sample, this clonotype was seen a few times. The rearrangement links TRBV4-3 to TRBJ1-3; D ambiguous. The CDR3 loop spans 19 amino acids. The V gene lost 0 bases and the J gene lost 0 bases, with 18 bases spanning the gap. The germline CDR1 and CDR2 sequences are LGHNA and YSLEER. This CDR3 is CASSQERRGRPPSGNTIYF. The DNA for the CDR3 is TGCGCCAGCAGCCAAGAACGGCGCGGACGACCGCCCTCTGGAAACACCATATATTTT.

This chain joins TRBV7-8 and TRBJ2-2, with D possibly matching TRBD1 (6 bases). Trimming stripped 0 bases from V and 1 base from J, with 12 bases between. The V gene's germline CDR1 is SGHVS and CDR2 FQNEAQ. The CDR3 covers 17 residues. CDR3 DNA sequence: TGTGCCAGCAGCTTAGCGCTGGGACACAGGAACACCGGGGAGCTGTTTTTT. Residues: CASSLALGHRNTGELFF. The complete variable domain, with remaining parts taken from reference TRBV7-8 and TRBJ2-2, reads GAGVSQSPRYKVAKRGQDVALRCDPISGHVSLFWYQQALGQGPEFLTYFQNEAQLDKSGLPSDRFFAERPEGSVSTLKIQRTQQEDSAVYLCASSLALGHRNTGELFFGEGSRLTVL.

This clonotype has just a few counts. The rearrangement joins TRBV7-9 to TRBJ1-4; no reliable D call. The CDR3 loop spans 15 amino acids. Germline V gene data show CDR1 as SEHNR and CDR2 as FQNEAQ (reference sequence). V was cut by 1 base and J by 0 bases, with 6 bases left in between. The CDR3 sequence: CASSLGQPTNEKLFF. CDR3 bases: TGTGCCAGCAGCTTAGGGCAGCCAACTAATGAAAAACTGTTTTTT.

This clonotype was seen many times. The V call is TRBV7-9, the J call TRBJ2-5; D is perhaps TRBD1 (6 bases). The CDR3 has 15 amino acids. In germline, CDR1 is SEHNR, CDR2 FQNEAQ (reference sequence). V lost 4 bases and J 1 base, leaving 13 bases between the germline ends. CDR3 sequence reads: CASSWSRGLQETQYF. CDR3 coding DNA: TGTGCCAGCAGCTGGTCCAGGGGCCTCCAAGAGACCCAGTACTTC.

Of note for this clonotype: This sequence may be a read error, since a much larger clone differs from it by one base. The chain joins TRBV6-4 to TRBJ2-3; TRBD2 might be the D (6 bases). This CDR3 region has 13 residues. CDR1 and CDR2 (germline): MRHNA, SNTAGT. The germline V and J ends were trimmed by 4 bases and 7 bases, with 12 bases remaining between them. Here the CDR3 reads CASSVGEANTQYF. The CDR3 bases are TGTGCCAGCAGTGTGGGGGAGGCGAATACGCAGTATTTT.

This clonotype was recorded many times. J is TRBJ1-1 and V is TRBV19; 10 bases are a match to TRBD1. The V gene's germline CDR1 is LNHDA and CDR2 SQIVND (reference sequence). Trimming at V came to 4 bases and at J to 7 bases, leaving 9 bases not matched to a gene. The CDR3 length is 15 residues. The CDR3 reads CASSSSRDRGYEAFF. CDR3 nucleotides: TGTGCCAGTAGTAGCAGCCGGGACAGGGGATATGAAGCTTTCTTT.

Ten or more counts support this clonotype. The rearrangement links TRBV7-8 to TRBJ2-3; D remains ambiguous. V dropped 5 bases and J dropped 3 bases, with 9 bases sitting between them. The germline gives CDR1 SGHVS, CDR2 FQNEAQ. The CDR3 loop spans 13 amino acids. CDR3 coding DNA: TGTGCCAGCAGCAGTCCTAAAACAGATACGCAGTATTTT. Protein product: CASSSPKTDTQYF.

This chain joins TRBV6-6 and TRBJ1-5; D gene unclear. V was trimmed by 6 bases and J by 7 bases, leaving 7 bases between them. The CDR3 has 11 amino acids. Germline V CDR1 and CDR2: MNHNY, SVGAGI (reference sequence). Written as DNA, the CDR3 is TGTGCCAGCAGCTCCGGACAGCCCCAGCATTTT. Translation gives CASSSGQPQHF.

The chain uses TRBV7-9 and TRBJ2-5; 10 bases align to TRBD1. The V and J ends lost 1 base and 4 bases, in that order; junction bases with no gene match: 3. This CDR3 region has 15 residues. Germline loops: CDR1 SEHNR, CDR2 FQNEAQ (reference sequence). The CDR3 spells CASSLVGQGRETQYF. DNA of the CDR3: TGTGCCAGCAGCTTAGTGGGACAGGGGAGAGAGACCCAGTACTTC.

This clonotype was detected ten times or more. The chain combines TRBV4-1 with TRBJ2-7; 8 nucleotides align to TRBD1. V lost 4 bases to trimming and J lost 3 bases; unmatched junction nucleotides: 8. In germline, CDR1 is MGHRA, CDR2 YSYEKL. The CDR3 covers 15 residues. CDR3 region: CASSRGQGSFYEQYF. The DNA of the CDR3 is TGCGCCAGCAGCCGCGGACAGGGTTCCTTCTACGAGCAGTACTTC.

As concerns this clonotype: This may stem from a read error, because a much larger clone lies one nucleotide away. The V call is TRBV7-6, the J call TRBJ1-6, with 7 bases lining up with TRBD1. Germline values: CDR1 SGHVS, CDR2 FNYEAQ. CDR3 length: 16 amino acids. The CDR3, as DNA: TGTGCCAGCAGCCCCACCCCGACAGGGTTCAATTCACTCCTCCACTTT. Its protein product is CASSPTPTGFNSLLHF.